The 28 T cell receptor beta chains given below trace back to one sample, sequenced in a study of blood T cell repertoires in COVID-19. The assay was immunoSEQ multiplex PCR, and TCRdb's table has in-frame clones only and misses some. Of roughly 39,000 clones listed, about 87% are singletons. Material for sequencing was peripheral blood. These receptors all come from a man between 50 and 59 years old with active or convalescent COVID-19.

V gene TRBV9 combines with J gene TRBJ2-3, with a possible D match to TRBD1 (5 bases). The V and J ends lost 0 bases and 0 bases respectively, with 8 bases between them. The CDR3 consists of 15 residues. The germline V gene has CDR1 SGDLS and CDR2 YYNGEE. The CDR3, as DNA: TGTGCCAGCAGCGTAGGGGGCCGAAGCACAGATACGCAGTATTTT. Encoded protein: CASSVGGRSTDTQYF.

The rearrangement uses TRBV7-6 and TRBJ1-5; D is unclear. The CDR3 totals 15 residues. The germline gives CDR1 SGHVS, CDR2 FNYEAQ. V gave up 0 bases and J gave up 5 bases, with 11 bases separating them. The CDR3 DNA follows: TGTGCCAGCAGCTTAGCGTTTTGGTGGCATCAGCCCCAGCATTTT. Translated: CASSLAFWWHQPQHF.

The chain uses TRBV2 and TRBJ1-6; the match to TRBD1 covers 9 bases. Looked up from germline, CDR1 is SNHLY and CDR2 is FYNNEI. Trimming cost V 6 bases and J 8 bases; bases outside gene matches: 2. This CDR3 is 13 amino acids long. The CDR3 region is CASSRTGDSPLHF. The CDR3 coding sequence is TGTGCCAGCAGCCGGACAGGGGATTCACCCCTCCACTTT.

The genes are TRBV3-1 (or the pseudogene TRBV3-2) and TRBJ1-5, with 7 bases matching TRBD1. V trimming: 5 bases; J trimming: 5 bases; junction bases outside the gene matches: 3. Germline V gene sequence: CDR1 LGHDT, CDR2 YNNKEL (reference sequence). The CDR3 spans 13 residues. CDR3 sequence: CASSEQGHQPQHF. The CDR3 coding sequence is TGTGCCAGCAGCGAACAGGGGCATCAGCCCCAGCATTTT.

The chain recombines TRBV27 with TRBJ1-1; the match to TRBD1 covers 9 bases. Germline lookup yields CDR1 MNHEY and CDR2 SMNVEV (reference sequence). Trimming removed 7 bases from V and 4 bases from J; junction bases left unmatched: 10. This CDR3 is 15 amino acids long. CDR3 sequence: CASNRGRGLGTEAFF. Written as DNA, the CDR3 is TGTGCCAGCAACAGGGGGCGAGGTCTGGGCACTGAAGCTTTCTTT.

This clone has only a few counts. The V gene is TRBV11-2, the J gene TRBJ2-3, with 8 bases that match TRBD2. The junction had 5 bases not matched to a gene; V was cut back by 7 bases and J by 2 bases. The CDR3 is made up of 14 amino acids. Germline V gene lookup returns CDR1 SGHAT and CDR2 FQNNGV. The CDR3 DNA is TGTGCCAGCACCCGAGCGGGAGTCACAGATACGCAGTATTTT. Protein sequence: CASTRAGVTDTQYF.

This chain joins TRBV19 and TRBJ1-2; a weak D match, TRBD1 (5 bases). Between the trimmed V and J ends, which lost 6 bases and 8 bases, there was a span of 10 bases. This CDR3 has 11 amino acids. In germline, CDR1 is LNHDA, CDR2 SQIVND (reference sequence). The CDR3 nucleotides read TGTGCCAGTAGGTCAGGGTACGGCTACACCTTC. Residues: CASRSGYGYTF.

V and J are TRBV28 and TRBJ1-2; D remains unclear. V shed 7 bases and J shed 8 bases, with 17 bases lying between them. This CDR3 has 13 residues. CDR1 MDHEN and CDR2 SYDVKM come from the germline V gene. The CDR3 nucleotides read TGTGCCAGCACAGGCCGCCGGGGTTGGGGCTACACCTTC. Protein product: CASTGRRGWGYTF.

The chain is built from TRBV20-1 and TRBJ2-7, with D possibly TRBD1 on 6 matching bases. This CDR3 is 13 amino acids long. CDR1 is DFQATT, CDR2 SNEGSKA, per germline (reference sequence). V was clipped by 3 bases and J by 7 bases, with 16 bases between them. The CDR3 sequence is CSASLGQMGEQYV. The DNA of the CDR3 is TGCAGTGCTAGTCTCGGACAGATGGGGGAGCAGTACGTC.

This CDR3 reads CASSEVGKGDEKLFF. DNA of the CDR3: TGTGCCAGCAGTGAAGTTGGGAAGGGAGATGAAAAACTGTTTTTT. The chain links TRBV2 to TRBJ1-4; D unclear. The CDR3 is made up of 15 amino acids. Germline-derived CDR1 and CDR2 are SNHLY and FYNNEI. Trimming removed 1 base from V and 6 bases from J, with 12 bases in between.

The DNA for the CDR3 is TGCAGCGTTGGCAGCGGGAGGGCTTCCGAGCAGTACTTC. It translates to CSVGSGRASEQYF. This rearrangement joins TRBV29-1 to TRBJ2-7; TRBD2 matches 10 bases. V was pared by 4 bases and J by 6 bases, with 6 bases of the junction left unmatched. CDR3 length: 13 residues. Germline V gives CDR1 SQVTM, CDR2 ANQGSEA.

J is TRBJ1-6 and V is TRBV30, with TRBD1 identical over 7 bases. CDR1 and CDR2 from the germline V gene are GTSNPN and SVGIG (reference sequence). The V segment lost 4 bases and the J segment 9 bases; nucleotides outside the gene matches: 15. This CDR3 is 16 amino acids long. CDR3 DNA: TGTGCCTGGAAGGTCGTTGCAGGGGGACGGGGTTCACCCCTCCACTTT. Its translation: CAWKVVAGGRGSPLHF. Full variable domain (remainder filled in from reference TRBV30 and TRBJ1-6): SQTIHQWPATLVQPVGSPLSLECTVEGTSNPNLYWYRQAAGRGLQLLFYSVGIGQISSEVPQNLSASRPQDRQFILSSKKLLLSDSGFYLCAWKVVAGGRGSPLHFGNGTRLTVT.

The CDR3 coding sequence is TGTGCCAGCAGCCAACTCACAGGGAGGGACACCGGGGAGCTGTTTTTT. This gives the protein CASSQLTGRDTGELFF. This chain uses TRBV4-2 with TRBJ2-2, with D possibly TRBD2 on 7 matching bases. The V gene's germline CDR1 is LGHNA and CDR2 YNFKEQ. With 2 bases removed from V and 3 bases from J, the gap between germline ends came to 13 bases. The CDR3 has 16 residues.

For this clone: This same CDR3 is encoded by further DNA sequences in the sample. In DNA, the CDR3 is TGTGCCAGCAGCCAAGCGGGACAGGGTGGCAATCAGCCCCAGCATTTT. Protein sequence: CASSQAGQGGNQPQHF. This chain links TRBV3-1 (or the pseudogene TRBV3-2) with TRBJ1-5; the match to TRBD1 covers 9 bases. V was pared by 1 base and J by 2 bases, with 3 bases of the junction left unmatched. The CDR3 sequence is 16 residues long. Germline-derived CDR1 and CDR2 are LGHDT and YNNKEL (reference sequence).

There are a few counts of this clone. V and J are TRBV19 and TRBJ2-5; D unresolved. This CDR3 spans 13 amino acids. V shed 3 bases and J shed 4 bases, with 9 bases lying between them. Germline V gene lookup returns CDR1 LNHDA and CDR2 SQIVND (reference sequence). CDR3 sequence: CASSIWASETQYF. CDR3 DNA sequence: TGTGCCAGTAGTATCTGGGCGTCAGAGACCCAGTACTTC.

The V gene is TRBV19, the J gene TRBJ1-1; TRBD1 is a possible D gene (6 bases). The CDR3 is 18 residues long. Germline CDR1 is LNHDA and CDR2 is SQIVND (reference sequence). Trimming left V 2 bases short and J 3 bases short, with 22 bases between. The CDR3 sequence: CASSIPFRRTDRDTEAFF. The CDR3 DNA reads TGTGCCAGTAGTATACCATTCCGTCGGACAGACCGAGACACTGAAGCTTTCTTT.

This clone has more than one count but fewer than ten. The chain carries TRBV28 and TRBJ2-1, with a tentative D call TRBD2 (5 bases). Trimming shortened V by 2 bases and J by 4 bases, and 12 bases separated the two germline ends. The V gene's germline CDR1 is MDHEN and CDR2 SYDVKM. The CDR3 spans 15 residues. Written as DNA, the CDR3 is TGTGCCAGCAGTTTAAGTCTAGCAGAATACAATGAGCAGTTCTTC. This translates into CASSLSLAEYNEQFF.

The genes are TRBV21-1 and TRBJ1-1. TRBV21-1 counts as a pseudogene. There are 15 residues in the CDR3. CDR3 sequence (DNA): TGTGCCAGCAGCACGTGGCGGGGTCGAAACACTGAAGCTTTCTTT. Translating it yields CASSTWRGRNTEAFF.

The chain employs TRBV19 and TRBJ2-1; 10 positions match TRBD2. This CDR3 has 19 residues. Germline CDR1 LNHDA, CDR2 SQIVND (reference sequence). The V and J ends lost 5 bases and 0 bases, in that order; junction bases with no gene match: 13. The DNA of the CDR3 is TGTGCCAGTAGTGGGGGGGGCCAACGGACTAGCGGCTCCTACAATGAGCAGTTCTTC. Its translation is CASSGGGQRTSGSYNEQFF.

V gene TRBV5-1 combines with J gene TRBJ1-5; D remains unclear. The CDR3 has 15 amino acids. Germline V CDR1 and CDR2: SGHRS, YFSETQ. The V end was cut by 1 base, the J end by 0 bases, with 8 bases between. CDR3 DNA sequence: TGCGCCAGCAGCTTGACAGACCCTAGCAATCAGCCCCAGCATTTT. This gives the protein CASSLTDPSNQPQHF.

V is TRBV15 and J is TRBJ1-1, with D perhaps TRBD1 (6 bases). The germline gives CDR1 LNHNV, CDR2 YYDKDF (reference sequence). This CDR3 region has 15 residues. The V end lost 2 bases, the J end lost 1 base, and 11 bases lay between the germline ends. This chain's CDR3 is CATSRFLGQNTEAFF. For the CDR3, the DNA is TGTGCCACCAGCAGATTCTTGGGACAGAACACTGAAGCTTTCTTT.

The J gene is TRBJ1-2, the V gene TRBV7-8; 10 bases map to TRBD1. Trimming removed 1 base from V and 2 bases from J; junction bases left unmatched: 1. The CDR3 sequence is 15 residues long. Germline V gene data show CDR1 as SGHVS and CDR2 as FQNEAQ. The CDR3 here is CASSLGGQGNYGYTF. CDR3 DNA: TGTGCCAGCAGCTTAGGGGGACAGGGGAACTATGGCTACACCTTC.

The chain couples TRBV28 to TRBJ1-5; weak D call: TRBD1 (5 bases). Per the germline V gene, CDR1 is MDHEN and CDR2 is SYDVKM. This CDR3 is 14 amino acids long. Trimming removed 6 bases from V and 4 bases from J, with 13 bases in between. The CDR3 sequence: CASRSRRGNQPQHF. The CDR3 DNA reads TGTGCCAGCAGGTCCCGAAGGGGTAATCAGCCCCAGCATTTT. The variable domain in full, with the rest retrieved from reference TRBV28 and TRBJ1-5, is DVKVTQSSRYLVKRTGEKVFLECVQDMDHENMFWYRQDPGLGLRLIYFSYDVKMKEKGDIPEGYSVSREKKERFSLILESASTNQTSMYLCASRSRRGNQPQHFGDGTRLSIL.

This chain connects TRBV7-9 to TRBJ1-2; D perhaps matches TRBD1 (6 bases). Germline loops: CDR1 SEHNR, CDR2 FQNEAQ (reference sequence). The CDR3 is made up of 15 amino acids. Trimming removed 4 bases from V and 3 bases from J, with 15 bases in between. Written as DNA, the CDR3 is TGTGCCAGCAGCTCTCCGGCAGGGGCGTACTATGGCTACACCTTC. Protein product: CASSSPAGAYYGYTF.

This chain uses TRBV10-3 with TRBJ2-3, with 7 positions matching TRBD1. The germline V gene encodes CDR1 ENHRY and CDR2 SYGVKD. This CDR3 spans 14 amino acids. V dropped 7 bases and J dropped 4; count of bases not matched to a gene: 8. Here the CDR3 DNA reads TGTGCCATCACCCAGGGGGAAGGCGCAGATACGCAGTATTTT. It translates to CAITQGEGADTQYF.

This rearrangement joins TRBV18 to TRBJ1-3; D is possibly TRBD1 (6 bases). Germline CDR1 reads KGHSH; CDR2 reads LQKENI. This CDR3 has 14 amino acids. V was shortened by 3 bases and J by 0 bases, with 6 bases between the two germline ends. DNA for the CDR3: TGTGCCAGCTCACCGGACAGCTCTGGAAACACCATATATTTT. Translating it yields CASSPDSSGNTIYF.

The CDR3: CASSAGQDRGSGTQYF. In nucleotides, the CDR3 is TGCGCCAGCAGCGCGGGGCAGGACAGGGGGAGTGGGACCCAGTACTTC. This chain joins TRBV5-1 and TRBJ2-5, with 10 bases matching TRBD1. J was trimmed by 7 bases and V by 4 bases; bases with no gene match: 13. The CDR3 is 16 amino acids. CDR1 and CDR2 (germline): SGHRS, YFSETQ. The variable domain in full, completed from reference TRBV5-1 and TRBJ2-5, reads KAGVTQTPRYLIKTRGQQVTLSCSPISGHRSVSWYQQTPGQGLQFLFEYFSETQRNKGNFPGRFSGRQFSNSRSEMNVSTLELGDSALYLCASSAGQDRGSGTQYFGPGTRLLVL.

J is TRBJ2-1 and V is TRBV5-1, with 9 bases fitting TRBD2. The CDR3 totals 15 residues. J lost 2 bases, V lost 3 bases, and 3 bases had no gene match. Germline lookup yields CDR1 SGHRS and CDR2 YFSETQ. For the CDR3, the DNA is TGCGCCAGCAGCTCAAGCGGGAGGACCTACAATGAGCAGTTCTTC. Its protein product is CASSSSGRTYNEQFF.